The clone carrying this TCR beta chain has just one count. Its antigen is unidentified. This specimen belongs to a study of T cell responses to AZD1222 COVID-19 vaccine. About the research overall: The analysis combined second doses at about 4 or about 12 weeks. General study findings and limits: Clonal diversity may have been underestimated, and the donors were mostly white British, with more females than males. Baseline antibody screening turned up just six seropositive AZD1222 recipients. Without day 14 samples, only post-peak T cell repertoires were studied.

The table came from immunoSEQ multiplex PCR; TCRdb's copy has only in-frame clones and leaves some out. The sample has around 120,000 clones, roughly 88% seen once; the top ten hold about 5%. Germline V gene data show CDR1 as SGHTA and CDR2 as FQGNSA. This CDR3 comprises 14 residues. V was pared by 4 bases and J by 1 base, with 10 bases between. The sequenced sample was peripheral blood, obtained on day 0 of AZD1222 vaccination. This TCR came from an adult in good health. J is TRBJ2-5 and V is TRBV7-2, with a weak D call TRBD1 (6 bases). For the CDR3, the DNA is TGTGCCAGCAGCTGGGACATATTCCAAGAGACCCAGTACTTC. This sequence encodes CASSWDIFQETQYF.